This is a list of T cell receptor beta chains from one sample in a study of T cell responses to AZD1222 COVID-19 vaccine. Clones were sequenced by immunoSEQ multiplex PCR, and TCRdb holds only the in-frame ones, with some missing. The sample has 150,000 or so clones; about 93% are singletons. Sample: peripheral blood, taken on day 0 of AZD1222 vaccination. Every receptor here comes from an adult in good health. Both conserved end residues are part of each CDR3. The D gene is left open where the match is weak. Only part of the rows carry a size: once, few, many, or a class if the clone is expanded.

size	length	V	D	J	DNA	CDR3
.	13	TRBV11-2	.	TRBJ2-1	TGTGCCAGCAGCTTAGCACAGTACAATGAGCAGTTCTTC	CASSLAQYNEQFF
.	13	TRBV19	.	TRBJ1-1	TGTGCCAGTAGTATTGCAGCGAACACTGAAGCTTTCTTT	CASSIAANTEAFF
.	15	TRBV7-8	.	TRBJ2-5	TGTGCCAGCAGCCGTCGGAGAGGGCCGCGGGAGACCCAGTACTTC	CASSRRRGPRETQYF
.	16	TRBV9	TRBD2	TRBJ2-3	TGTGCCAGCAGCGACAGCGGGGTCACCCTCACAGATACGCAGTATTTT	CASSDSGVTLTDTQYF
.	15	TRBV30	.	TRBJ2-3	TGTGCCTGGACCCTACGAACAGGGAAACGTCGAACGCAGTATTTT	CAWTLRTGKRRTQYF
.	12	TRBV19	.	TRBJ1-1	TGTGCCAGTAGCCGGTATAACACTGAAGCTTTCTTT	CASSRYNTEAFF
.	16	TRBV18	TRBD1	TRBJ2-3	TGTGCCAGCTCACCCCTCGGGACAGGGATCACAGATACGCAGTATTTT	CASSPLGTGITDTQYF
.	17	TRBV13	TRBD2	TRBJ2-7	TGTGCCAGCAGCTCCAGGGCTAGCGGGGAAAGCTCCTACGAGCAGTACTTC	CASSSRASGESSYEQYF
once	15	TRBV5-8	.	TRBJ1-2	TGTGCCAGCAGCTTGCAAGCGCTGGGGGTCTATGGCTACACCTTC	CASSLQALGVYGYTF
.	16	TRBV23-1	TRBD1	TRBJ1-5	TGCGCCAGCAGTCGGAGTGGTCGGACAGGTCAGGAGCCCCAGCATTTT	CASSRSGRTGQEPQHF
.	16	TRBV6-5	.	TRBJ2-1	TGTGCCAGCAGCTACTCCCCGGGGTCCATCCCCAATGAGCAGTTCTTC	CASSYSPGSIPNEQFF
.	14	TRBV7-9	.	TRBJ2-5	TGTGCCAGCAGCTTAATGTTTGGGGAAGAGACCCAGTACTTC	CASSLMFGEETQYF
few	12	TRBV5-1	.	TRBJ2-1	TGCGCCAGCAGCTTAAACGGAGGTGAGCAGTTCTTC	CASSLNGGEQFF
.	13	TRBV19	.	TRBJ2-1	TGTGCCAGTAGAAAGGGGTCCTACAATGAGCAGTTCTTC	CASRKGSYNEQFF
.	14	TRBV5-1	.	TRBJ1-3	TGCGCCAGCAGCTTGGGTACCTCTGGAAACACCATATATTTT	CASSLGTSGNTIYF
.	14	TRBV13	TRBD1	TRBJ2-2	TGTGCCAGTCGTACAGGGGCGAACACCGGGGAGCTGTTTTTT	CASRTGANTGELFF
.	16	TRBV5-4	.	TRBJ2-7	TGTGCCAGCAGCTTACCCGCACCGAGAGACTCCTACGAGCAGTACTTC	CASSLPAPRDSYEQYF
.	17	TRBV2	TRBD1	TRBJ1-5	TGTGCCAGCAGTGGGACAGGAGCTGCCTATAGCAATCAGCCCCAGCATTTT	CASSGTGAAYSNQPQHF
once	15	TRBV10-3	.	TRBJ1-3	TGTGCCATCAGTGAGTCGGGCCCCTCTGGAAACACCATATATTTT	CAISESGPSGNTIYF
.	15	TRBV28	.	TRBJ1-5	TGTGCCAGCAGTACAAGGGCGCGGGTGAGGCAGCCCCAGCATTTT	CASSTRARVRQPQHF
.	13	TRBV6-6	.	TRBJ1-5	TGTGCCAGCATAGGAGGAAGTCATCAGCCCCAGCATTTT	CASIGGSHQPQHF
.	15	TRBV21-1	.	TRBJ2-5	TGTGCCAGCAGCCCCCCGGGACAGGGGGGGGAGACCCAGTACTTC	CASSPPGQGGETQYF
.	16	TRBV7-2	TRBD1	TRBJ1-6	TGTGCCAGCAGCTTTTTTGGACAGGGGCCTAATTCACCCCTCCACTTT	CASSFFGQGPNSPLHF
.	14	TRBV19	.	TRBJ1-5	TGTGCCAGTAGTATCCCCAGGGGAGGACAGCCCCAGCATTTT	CASSIPRGGQPQHF